One sample yielded the 10 T cell receptor beta chains listed below, sequenced in a study of blood T cells in healthy people across ages. Combining a sample-barcoded 5' primer with a J-beta primer mix, a second PCR ran for 7 to 11 cycles. Each CDR3 protein is one row after TCRdb ran MiXCR on the 5' RACE reads. The sample contains over a million distinct CDR3 sequences, about 40% of which appear only once. The sequencing input was blood. Source of these receptors: a woman aged 18-29 years in good health.

CDR3 in DNA: TGCGCCAGCAGCCAGTCGGGACAGGGGTTCTACGAGCAGTACTTC. It is translated as CASSQSGQGFYEQYF. This chain uses TRBV4-1 with TRBJ2-7; 10 bases align to TRBD1. CDR1 and CDR2 from the germline V gene are MGHRA and YSYEKL. The CDR3 runs 15 residues. V lost 3 bases and J lost 3; bases outside the gene matches: 5.

The rearrangement uses TRBV20-1 and TRBJ2-1, with TRBD2 matching over 9 bases. In germline, CDR1 is DFQATT, CDR2 SNEGSKA (reference sequence). The CDR3 spans 15 residues. V trimming: 5 bases; J trimming: 4 bases; junction bases outside the gene matches: 9. CDR3 in DNA: TGCAGTGCTGTCTCTCTAGCGGGGTCGTACAATGAGCAGTTCTTC. It is translated as CSAVSLAGSYNEQFF.

This sequence joins TRBV6-5 and TRBJ2-7; tentative D call: TRBD1 (7 bases). V gave up 2 bases and J gave up 2 bases, with 13 bases separating them. Germline V gives CDR1 MNHEY, CDR2 SVGAGI. The CDR3 has 15 amino acids. The CDR3 here is CASSYGQGGAYEQYF. CDR3 coding DNA: TGTGCCAGCAGTTACGGGCAGGGGGGAGCCTACGAGCAGTACTTC.

This chain links TRBV27 with TRBJ2-7; perhaps TRBD2 as D (6 bases). The CDR3 length is 14 residues. V lost 5 bases and J lost 3, with 14 bases in between. Germline V gives CDR1 MNHEY, CDR2 SMNVEV (reference sequence). The CDR3 reads CASSPPGVGYEQYF. The DNA for the CDR3 is TGTGCCAGCAGTCCGCCGGGGGTTGGCTACGAGCAGTACTTC.

The rearrangement joins TRBV5-6 to TRBJ2-7, with D unclear. The J call is in doubt because the DNA end fits TRBJ2-5 better. CDR1 and CDR2 from the germline V gene are SGHDT and YYEEEE. CDR3 length: 13 amino acids. CDR3 region: CASSPWITETQYF. As DNA, the CDR3 is TGTGCCAGCAGCCCCTGGATTACGGAGACCCAGTACTTC.

This CDR3 is CSVLTSGVNTGELFF. DNA for the CDR3: TGCAGCGTTCTAACTAGCGGAGTGAACACCGGGGAGCTGTTTTTT. The chain joins TRBV29-1 to TRBJ2-2; 8 nucleotides line up with TRBD2. CDR3 size: 15 residues. The V gene's germline CDR1 is SQVTM and CDR2 ANQGSEA. With 5 bases clipped from V and 1 base from J, the junction kept 6 bases outside the gene matches.

The chain combines TRBV6-1 with TRBJ2-7, with 10 bases identical to TRBD2. The CDR3 sequence is 18 residues long. Germline V gene data show CDR1 as MNHNS and CDR2 as SASEGT. The ends lost 8 bases at V and 3 bases at J; junction bases unmatched: 19. The CDR3 sequence is CASRRVASGGGFGYEQYF. CDR3 in DNA: TGTGCCAGCCGCCGGGTAGCTAGCGGGGGTGGTTTTGGCTACGAGCAGTACTTC.

The chain recombines TRBV6-6 with TRBJ2-2; 8 bases agree with TRBD2. The V segment lost 8 bases and the J segment 6 bases; nucleotides outside the gene matches: 11. Germline V gene sequence: CDR1 MNHNY, CDR2 SVGAGI (reference sequence). The CDR3 runs to 15 residues. CDR3 in DNA: TGTGCCAGCTTCGCCCCGGGGGGGCCGTCCGGGGAGCTGTTTTTT. It codes for CASFAPGGPSGELFF.

There are a few counts of this clonotype. The chain combines TRBV5-1 with TRBJ2-7; 8 bases agree with TRBD2. CDR3 length: 13 amino acids. The trim removed 0 bases at V and 5 bases at J, leaving 1 base unmatched. Germline V gives CDR1 SGHRS, CDR2 YFSETQ. The CDR3 reads CASSLGLANEQYF. The CDR3 coding sequence is TGCGCCAGCAGCTTGGGACTAGCGAACGAGCAGTACTTC.

The chain is built from TRBV6-1 and TRBJ2-5; 11 bases match TRBD2. This CDR3 is 15 amino acids long. Losses at the gene ends were 8 bases for V and 0 bases for J; bases not matched to a gene: 5. Looked up from germline, CDR1 is MNHNS and CDR2 is SASEGT. CDR3 in DNA: TGTGCCAGCCGACTAGCGGGAAGCTACCAAGAGACCCAGTACTTC. Its translation is CASRLAGSYQETQYF.